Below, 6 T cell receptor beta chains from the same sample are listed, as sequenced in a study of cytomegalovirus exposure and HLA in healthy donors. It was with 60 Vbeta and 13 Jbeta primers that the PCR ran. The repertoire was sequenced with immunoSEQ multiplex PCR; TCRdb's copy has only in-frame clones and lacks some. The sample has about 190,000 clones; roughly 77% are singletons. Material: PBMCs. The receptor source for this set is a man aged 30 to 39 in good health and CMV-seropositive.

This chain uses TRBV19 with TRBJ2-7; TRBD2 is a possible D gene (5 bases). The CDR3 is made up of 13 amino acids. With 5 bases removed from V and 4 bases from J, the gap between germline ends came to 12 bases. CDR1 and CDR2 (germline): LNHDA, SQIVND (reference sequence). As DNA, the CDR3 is TGTGCCAGTAGTCTCCGTTCGGGGTACGAGCAGTACTTC. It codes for CASSLRSGYEQYF.

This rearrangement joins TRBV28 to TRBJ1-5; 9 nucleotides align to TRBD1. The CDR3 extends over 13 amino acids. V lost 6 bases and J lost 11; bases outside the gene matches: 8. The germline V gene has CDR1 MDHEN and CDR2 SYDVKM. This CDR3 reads CASSSGQGDAQHF. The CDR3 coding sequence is TGTGCCAGCAGCTCGGGACAGGGCGACGCCCAGCATTTT.

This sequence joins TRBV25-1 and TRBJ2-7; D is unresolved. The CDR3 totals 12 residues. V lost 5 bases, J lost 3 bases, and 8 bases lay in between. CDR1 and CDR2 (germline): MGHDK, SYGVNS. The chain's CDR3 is CASSPPHYEQYF. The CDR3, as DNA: TGTGCCAGCAGTCCCCCCCACTACGAGCAGTACTTC.

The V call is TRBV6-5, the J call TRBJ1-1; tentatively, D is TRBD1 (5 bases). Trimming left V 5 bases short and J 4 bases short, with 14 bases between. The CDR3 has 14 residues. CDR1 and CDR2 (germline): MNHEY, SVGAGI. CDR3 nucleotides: TGTGCCAGCAGTCATCCTGAAAGGGGCACTGAAGCTTTCTTT. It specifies CASSHPERGTEAFF.

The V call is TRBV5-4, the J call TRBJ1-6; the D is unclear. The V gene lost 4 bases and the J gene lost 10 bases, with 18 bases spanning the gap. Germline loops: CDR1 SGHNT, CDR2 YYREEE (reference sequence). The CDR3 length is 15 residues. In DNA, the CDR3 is TGTGCCAGCAGCCTAAATAGTGGTATACGATCACCCCTCCACTTT. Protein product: CASSLNSGIRSPLHF.

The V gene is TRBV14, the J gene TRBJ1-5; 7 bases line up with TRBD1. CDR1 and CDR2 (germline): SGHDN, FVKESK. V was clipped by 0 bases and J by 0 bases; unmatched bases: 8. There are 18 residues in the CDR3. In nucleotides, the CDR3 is TGTGCCAGCAGCCAAGATTGGGTAGGGGGCTATAGCAATCAGCCCCAGCATTTT. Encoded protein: CASSQDWVGGYSNQPQHF.